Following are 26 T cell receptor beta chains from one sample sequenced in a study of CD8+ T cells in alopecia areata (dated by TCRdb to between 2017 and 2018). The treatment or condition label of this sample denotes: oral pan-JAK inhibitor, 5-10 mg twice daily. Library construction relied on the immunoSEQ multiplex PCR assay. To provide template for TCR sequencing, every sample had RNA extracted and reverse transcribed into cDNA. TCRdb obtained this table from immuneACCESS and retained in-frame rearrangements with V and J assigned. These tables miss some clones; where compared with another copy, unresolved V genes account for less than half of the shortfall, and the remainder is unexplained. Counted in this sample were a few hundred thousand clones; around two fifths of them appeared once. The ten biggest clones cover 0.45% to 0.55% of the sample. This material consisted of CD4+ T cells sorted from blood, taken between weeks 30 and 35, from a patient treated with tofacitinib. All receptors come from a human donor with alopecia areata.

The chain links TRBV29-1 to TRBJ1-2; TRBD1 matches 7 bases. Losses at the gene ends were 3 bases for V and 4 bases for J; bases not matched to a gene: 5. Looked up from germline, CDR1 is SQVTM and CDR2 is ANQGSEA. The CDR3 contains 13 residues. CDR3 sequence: CSVELGGGYGYTF. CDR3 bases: TGCAGCGTTGAGTTAGGGGGCGGCTATGGCTACACCTTC. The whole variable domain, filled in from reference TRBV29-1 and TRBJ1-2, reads SAVISQKPSRDICQRGTSLTIQCQVDSQVTMMFWYRQQPGQSLTLIATANQGSEATYESGFVIDKFPISRPNLTFSTLTVSNMSPEDSSIYLCSVELGGGYGYTFGSGTRLTVV.

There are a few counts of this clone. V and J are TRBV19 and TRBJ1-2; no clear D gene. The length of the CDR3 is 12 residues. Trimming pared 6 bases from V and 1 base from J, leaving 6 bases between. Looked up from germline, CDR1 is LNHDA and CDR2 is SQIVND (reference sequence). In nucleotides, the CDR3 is TGTGCCAGTAGGGCCCATAACTATGGCTACACCTTC. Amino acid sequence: CASRAHNYGYTF.

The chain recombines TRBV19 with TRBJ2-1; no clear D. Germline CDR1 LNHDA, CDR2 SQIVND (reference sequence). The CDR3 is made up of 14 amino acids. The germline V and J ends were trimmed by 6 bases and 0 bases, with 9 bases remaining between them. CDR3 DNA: TGTGCCAGTAGGGGGTTAGCCTCCTACAATGAGCAGTTCTTC. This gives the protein CASRGLASYNEQFF. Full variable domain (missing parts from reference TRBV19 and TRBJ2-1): DGGITQSPKYLFRKEGQNVTLSCEQNLNHDAMYWYRQDPGQGLRLIYYSQIVNDFQKGDIAEGYSVSREKKESFPLTVTSAQKNPTAFYLCASRGLASYNEQFFGPGTRLTVL.

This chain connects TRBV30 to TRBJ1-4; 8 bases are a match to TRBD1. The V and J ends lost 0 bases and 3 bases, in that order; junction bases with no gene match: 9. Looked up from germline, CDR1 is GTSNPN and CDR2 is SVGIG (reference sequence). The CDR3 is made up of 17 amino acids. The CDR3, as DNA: TGTGCCTGGAGTGTAGGGAGCAGGGGGCTGTCTAATGAAAAACTGTTTTTT. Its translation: CAWSVGSRGLSNEKLFF.

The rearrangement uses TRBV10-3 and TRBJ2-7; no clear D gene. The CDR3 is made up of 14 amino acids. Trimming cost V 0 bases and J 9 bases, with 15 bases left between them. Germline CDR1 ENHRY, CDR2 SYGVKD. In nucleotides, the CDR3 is TGTGCCATCAGTGAGTCAGGTGGTCGGCTAGGGCAGTACTTC. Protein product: CAISESGGRLGQYF.

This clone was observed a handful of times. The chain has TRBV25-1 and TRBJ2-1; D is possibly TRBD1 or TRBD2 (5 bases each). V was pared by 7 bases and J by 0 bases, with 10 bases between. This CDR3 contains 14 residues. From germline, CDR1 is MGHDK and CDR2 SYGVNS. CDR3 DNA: TGTGCCAGCATGGGGACGGGCTCCTACAATGAGCAGTTCTTC. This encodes CASMGTGSYNEQFF.

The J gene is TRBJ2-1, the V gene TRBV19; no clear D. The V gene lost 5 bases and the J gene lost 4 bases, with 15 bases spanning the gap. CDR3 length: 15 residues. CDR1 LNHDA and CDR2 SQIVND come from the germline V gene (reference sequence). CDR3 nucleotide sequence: TGTGCCAGTAGTCCCAGGACGGCGGCTTACAATGAGCAGTTCTTC. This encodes CASSPRTAAYNEQFF.

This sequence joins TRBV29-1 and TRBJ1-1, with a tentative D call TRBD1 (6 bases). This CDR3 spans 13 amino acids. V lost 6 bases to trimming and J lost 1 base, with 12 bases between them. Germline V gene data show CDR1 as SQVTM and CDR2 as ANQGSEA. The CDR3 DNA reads TGCAGCGTATCTACAGGGTGGAACACTGAAGCTTTCTTT. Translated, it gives CSVSTGWNTEAFF.

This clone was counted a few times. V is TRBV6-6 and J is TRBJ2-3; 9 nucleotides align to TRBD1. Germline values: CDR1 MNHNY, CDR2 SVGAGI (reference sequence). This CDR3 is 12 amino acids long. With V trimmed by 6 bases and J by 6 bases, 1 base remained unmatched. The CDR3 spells CASSGQGDTQYF. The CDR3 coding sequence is TGTGCCAGCAGCGGACAGGGGGATACGCAGTATTTT.

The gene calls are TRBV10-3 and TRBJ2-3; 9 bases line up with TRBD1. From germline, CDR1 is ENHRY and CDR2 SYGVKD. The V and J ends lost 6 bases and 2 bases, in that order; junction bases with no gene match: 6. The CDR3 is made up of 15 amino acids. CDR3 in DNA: TGTGCCATCAGCCGGGGACAGGGAAACACAGATACGCAGTATTTT. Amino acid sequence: CAISRGQGNTDTQYF.

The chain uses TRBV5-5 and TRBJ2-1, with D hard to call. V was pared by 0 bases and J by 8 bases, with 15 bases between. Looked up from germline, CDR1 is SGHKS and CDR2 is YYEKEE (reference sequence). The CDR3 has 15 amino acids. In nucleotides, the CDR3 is TGTGCCAGCAGCTTGGGACTCCCCGAAAGGGATGAGCAGTTCTTC. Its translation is CASSLGLPERDEQFF. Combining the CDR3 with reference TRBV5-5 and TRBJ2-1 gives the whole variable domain DAGVTQSPTHLIKTRGQQVTLRCSPISGHKSVSWYQQVLGQGPQFIFQYYEKEERGRGNFPDRFSARQFPNYSSELNVNALLLGDSALYLCASSLGLPERDEQFFGPGTRLTVL.

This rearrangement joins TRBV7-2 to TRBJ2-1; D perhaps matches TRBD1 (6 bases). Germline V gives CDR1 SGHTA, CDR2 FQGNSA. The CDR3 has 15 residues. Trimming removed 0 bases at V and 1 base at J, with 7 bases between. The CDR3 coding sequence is TGTGCCAGCAGCTTAGCACAGGGTTCCTACAATGAGCAGTTCTTC. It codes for CASSLAQGSYNEQFF.

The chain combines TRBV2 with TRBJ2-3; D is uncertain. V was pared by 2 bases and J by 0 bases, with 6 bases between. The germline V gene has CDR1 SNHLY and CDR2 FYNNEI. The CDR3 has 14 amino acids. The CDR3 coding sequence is TGTGCCAGCAGTGAATGGTCTAGCACAGATACGCAGTATTTT. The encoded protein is CASSEWSSTDTQYF. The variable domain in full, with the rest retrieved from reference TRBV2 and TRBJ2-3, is EPEVTQTPSHQVTQMGQEVILRCVPISNHLYFYWYRQILGQKVEFLVSFYNNEISEKSEIFDDQFSVERPDGSNFTLKIRSTKLEDSAMYFCASSEWSSTDTQYFGPGTRLTVL.

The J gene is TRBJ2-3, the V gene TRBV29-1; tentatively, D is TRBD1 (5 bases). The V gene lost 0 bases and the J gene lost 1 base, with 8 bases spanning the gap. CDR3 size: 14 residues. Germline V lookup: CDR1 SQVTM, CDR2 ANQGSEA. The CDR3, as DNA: TGCAGCGTTGAAGAGGGGCCTGGCACAGATACGCAGTATTTT. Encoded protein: CSVEEGPGTDTQYF.

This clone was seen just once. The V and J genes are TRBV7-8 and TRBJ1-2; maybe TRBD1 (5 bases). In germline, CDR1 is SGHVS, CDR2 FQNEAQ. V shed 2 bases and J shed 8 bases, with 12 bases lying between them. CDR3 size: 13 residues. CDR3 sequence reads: CASSLSQGGGYTF. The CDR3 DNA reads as TGTGCCAGCAGCTTAAGCCAGGGTGGCGGCTACACCTTC.

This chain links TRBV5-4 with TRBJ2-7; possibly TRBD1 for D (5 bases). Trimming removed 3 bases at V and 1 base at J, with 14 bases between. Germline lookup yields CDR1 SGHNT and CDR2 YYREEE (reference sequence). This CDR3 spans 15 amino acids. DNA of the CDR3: TGTGCCAGCAGCTGGATTGGGGCCAGATCCTACGAGCAGTACTTC. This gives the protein CASSWIGARSYEQYF.

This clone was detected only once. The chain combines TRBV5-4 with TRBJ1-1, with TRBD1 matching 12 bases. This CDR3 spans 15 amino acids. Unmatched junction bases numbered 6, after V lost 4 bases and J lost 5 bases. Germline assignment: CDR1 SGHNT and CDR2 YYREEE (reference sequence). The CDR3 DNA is TGTGCCAGCAGCCTTATGGGACAGGGGGCGACTGAAGCTTTCTTT. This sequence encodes CASSLMGQGATEAFF. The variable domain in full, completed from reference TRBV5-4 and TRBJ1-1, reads ETGVTQSPTHLIKTRGQQVTLRCSSQSGHNTVSWYQQALGQGPQFIFQYYREEENGRGNFPPRFSGLQFPNYSSELNVNALELDDSALYLCASSLMGQGATEAFFGQGTRLTVV.

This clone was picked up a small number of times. The CDR3 sequence: CATSRDKRMGTEAFF. The CDR3 DNA reads as TGTGCCACCAGCAGAGATAAGAGAATGGGCACTGAAGCTTTCTTT. V is TRBV15 and J is TRBJ1-1; no definite D call. This CDR3 spans 15 amino acids. Trimming removed 0 bases from V and 4 bases from J, with 12 bases in between. CDR1 is LNHNV and CDR2 is YYDKDF in the germline V gene (reference sequence).

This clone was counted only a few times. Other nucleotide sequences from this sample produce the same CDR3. CDR3 sequence reads: CAWSGTLSNQPQHF. In nucleotides, the CDR3 is TGTGCCTGGAGTGGGACTCTTAGCAATCAGCCCCAGCATTTT. The gene calls are TRBV30 and TRBJ1-5; D not certain. There are 14 residues in the CDR3. Germline V gives CDR1 GTSNPN, CDR2 SVGIG (reference sequence). The V and J ends lost 1 base and 0 bases respectively, with 7 bases between them. The full variable domain, rest sourced from reference TRBV30 and TRBJ1-5, is SQTIHQWPATLVQPVGSPLSLECTVEGTSNPNLYWYRQAAGRGLQLLFYSVGIGQISSEVPQNLSASRPQDRQFILSSKKLLLSDSGFYLCAWSGTLSNQPQHFGDGTRLSIL.

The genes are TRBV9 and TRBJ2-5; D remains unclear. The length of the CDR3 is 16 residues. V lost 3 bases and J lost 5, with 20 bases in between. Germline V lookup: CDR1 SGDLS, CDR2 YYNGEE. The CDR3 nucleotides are TGTGCCAGCAGCGCTAGACCCGGGTCCATGGGGGAGACCCAGTACTTC. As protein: CASSARPGSMGETQYF.

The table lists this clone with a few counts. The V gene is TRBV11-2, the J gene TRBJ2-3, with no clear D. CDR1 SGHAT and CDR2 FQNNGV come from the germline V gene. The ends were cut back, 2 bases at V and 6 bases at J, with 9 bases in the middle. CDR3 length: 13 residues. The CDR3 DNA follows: TGTGCCAGCAGCTTAAGCCAAAAGGATACGCAGTATTTT. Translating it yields CASSLSQKDTQYF.

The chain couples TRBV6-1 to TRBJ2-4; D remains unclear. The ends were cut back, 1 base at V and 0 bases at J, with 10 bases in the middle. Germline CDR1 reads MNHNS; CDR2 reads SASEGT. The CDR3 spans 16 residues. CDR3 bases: TGTGCCAGCAGTGAAGGATGGACCCTAGCCAAAAACATTCAGTACTTC. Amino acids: CASSEGWTLAKNIQYF.

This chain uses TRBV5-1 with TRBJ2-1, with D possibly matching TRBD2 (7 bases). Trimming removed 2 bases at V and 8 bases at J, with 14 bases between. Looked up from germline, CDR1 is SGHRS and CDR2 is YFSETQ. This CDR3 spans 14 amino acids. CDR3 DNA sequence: TGCGCCAGCAGCTTCGTCCGGGGGGCCGATGAGCAGTTCTTC. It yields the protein CASSFVRGADEQFF. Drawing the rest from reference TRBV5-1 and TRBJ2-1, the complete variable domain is KAGVTQTPRYLIKTRGQQVTLSCSPISGHRSVSWYQQTPGQGLQFLFEYFSETQRNKGNFPGRFSGRQFSNSRSEMNVSTLELGDSALYLCASSFVRGADEQFFGPGTRLTVL.

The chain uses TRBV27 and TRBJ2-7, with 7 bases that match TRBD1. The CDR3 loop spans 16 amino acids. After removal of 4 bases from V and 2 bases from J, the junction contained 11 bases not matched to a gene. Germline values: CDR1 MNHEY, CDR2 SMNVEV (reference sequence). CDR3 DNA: TGTGCCAGCAGTTGGGGACAGCCGCATGGGGCCTACGAGCAGTACTTC. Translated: CASSWGQPHGAYEQYF.

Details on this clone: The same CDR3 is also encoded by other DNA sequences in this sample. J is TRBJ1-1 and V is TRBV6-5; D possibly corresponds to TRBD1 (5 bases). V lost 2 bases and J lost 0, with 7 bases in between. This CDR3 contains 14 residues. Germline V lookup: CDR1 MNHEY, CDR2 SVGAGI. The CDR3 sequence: CASSYRGMNTEAFF. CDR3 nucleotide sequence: TGTGCCAGCAGTTACAGGGGTATGAACACTGAAGCTTTCTTT.

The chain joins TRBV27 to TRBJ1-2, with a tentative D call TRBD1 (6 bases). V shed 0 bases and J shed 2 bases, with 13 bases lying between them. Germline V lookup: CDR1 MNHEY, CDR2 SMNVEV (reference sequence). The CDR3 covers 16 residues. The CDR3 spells CASSLSILQGNYGYTF. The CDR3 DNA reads TGTGCCAGCAGTTTATCGATTCTGCAGGGGAACTATGGCTACACCTTC.